The present TCR beta chain was sequenced within a study of blood T cell repertoires in COVID-19. Overall study context: Italy, Spain and the United States were the sources of the convalescent and acute COVID-19 samples. T cells, B-cell-depleted T cells, or PBMCs supplied cDNA or gDNA.

Methods used by the authors: How many nucleated cells were present was estimated from reference gene primer amplification. Repertoires were generated with immunoSEQ multiplex PCR, while TCRdb's copy carries only in-frame clones and drops some. D and trimming were read from the DNA, whereas the V and J calls and clone size are those reported in that table. The table has just under 300,000 clones, around 90% seen once. This clonotype was sampled from a man aged 65 to 79 with acute or convalescent COVID-19. The sample taken for sequencing was peripheral blood.

The CDR3 DNA follows: TGTGCCAGCAGCCCTCGGACTAGCGGGTGGAAGTCCGATACGCAGTATTTT. Protein sequence: CASSPRTSGWKSDTQYF. The rearrangement joins TRBV9 to TRBJ2-3, with TRBD2 matching 11 bases. Germline CDR1 is SGDLS and CDR2 is YYNGEE. The CDR3 loop spans 17 amino acids. Trimming cost V 4 bases and J 6 bases; bases outside gene matches: 13.